Shown below are 2 T cell receptor beta chains from a single sample sequenced in a study of regulatory T cells in long-lasting Graves disease. Time point denoted: newly diagnosed GD, antithyroid drugs for less than 3 months. Isolated PBMC RNA provided the starting material for the TCR library. Through Arm-PCR of CDR3 regions and iRepertoire HTBI primers, TCR beta libraries were built. TCRdb itself ran the multiplex PCR reads through MiXCR, one entry per CDR3 protein. The repertoire holds hundreds of thousands of distinct CDR3 sequences, with roughly 14% as singletons. The same data also contributed to another study, on T cells in Graves' hyperthyroidism and ophthalmopathy.

This sample comprised peripheral blood mononuclear cells (PBMCs), obtained at new diagnosis, from a patient treated with antithyroid drugs. These receptors were taken from a man aged 25-45 years with Graves disease.

This clonotype came up once. This chain uses TRBV20-1 with TRBJ2-5; 16 bases are shared with TRBD2. V was clipped by 5 bases and J by 3 bases; unmatched bases: 9. The germline gives CDR1 DFQATT, CDR2 SNEGSKA (reference sequence). This CDR3 is 17 amino acids long. In DNA form, the CDR3 reads TGCAGTGCTTCAGGGGGGACTAGCGGGAGGGGAAAAGAGACCCAGTACTTC. Its translation: CSASGGTSGRGKETQYF.

This clonotype appeared many times. The J gene is TRBJ2-5, the V gene TRBV29-1; TRBD1 might be the D (7 bases). Trimming took off 7 bases at V and 5 bases at J, with 14 bases between the two ends. CDR1 is SQVTM and CDR2 is ANQGSEA in the germline V gene. The CDR3 sequence is 12 residues long. Here the CDR3 reads CSATPGGETQYF. The CDR3, as DNA: TGCAGCGCTACCCCAGGGGGGGAGACCCAGTACTTC.